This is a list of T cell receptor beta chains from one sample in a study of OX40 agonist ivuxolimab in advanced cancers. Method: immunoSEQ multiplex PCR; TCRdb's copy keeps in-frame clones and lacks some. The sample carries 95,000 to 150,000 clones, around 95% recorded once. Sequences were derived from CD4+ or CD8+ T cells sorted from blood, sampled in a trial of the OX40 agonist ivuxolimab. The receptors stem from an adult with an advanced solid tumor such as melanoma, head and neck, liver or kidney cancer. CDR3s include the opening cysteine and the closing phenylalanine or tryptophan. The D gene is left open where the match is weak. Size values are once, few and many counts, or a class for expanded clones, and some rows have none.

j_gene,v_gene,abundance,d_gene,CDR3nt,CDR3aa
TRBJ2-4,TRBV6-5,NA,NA,TGTGCCAGCAGTGGCCGGCGTGTGGCCAAAAACATTCAGTACTTC,CASSGRRVAKNIQYF
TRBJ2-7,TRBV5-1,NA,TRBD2,TGCGCCAGCAGCCCCGAGTTAGCGGGAGGTAGATACGAGCAGTACTTC,CASSPELAGGRYEQYF
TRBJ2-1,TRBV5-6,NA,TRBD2,TGTGCCAGCAGCTTGGGACTAGCGGACATTTACAATGAGCAGTTCTTC,CASSLGLADIYNEQFF
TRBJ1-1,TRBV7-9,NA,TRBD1,TGTGCCAGCAGCTCAAAGGGGGCTATGGGGACTGAAGCTTTCTTT,CASSSKGAMGTEAFF
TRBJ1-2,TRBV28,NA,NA,TGTGCCAGCAGTTTTCTCGCTCGACAGGCCCGTAGTCCCACCTTC,CASSFLARQARSPTF
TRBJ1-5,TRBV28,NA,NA,TGTGCCAGCAGAACTGGGGGGAGTAGCAATCAGCCCCAGCATTTT,CASRTGGSSNQPQHF
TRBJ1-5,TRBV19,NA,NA,TGTGCCAGCTGTCAGGGTCCCAATCAGCCCCAGCATTTT,CASCQGPNQPQHF
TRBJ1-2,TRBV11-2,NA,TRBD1,TGTGCCAGCAGCCTAGACAGGGAGAGGGGTGGCTACACCTTC,CASSLDRERGGYTF
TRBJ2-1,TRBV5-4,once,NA,TGTGCCAGCAGCTCATCGAGGCAGGGGGGCAATGAGCAGTTCTTC,CASSSSRQGGNEQFF
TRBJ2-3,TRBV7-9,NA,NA,TGTGCCAGCAGCTTTCAATACAGCACAGATACGCAGTATTTT,CASSFQYSTDTQYF
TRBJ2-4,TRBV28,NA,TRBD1,TGTGCCAGCTGGGGACAGGGGGAAAACATTCAGTACTTC,CASWGQGENIQYF
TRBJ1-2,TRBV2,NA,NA,TGTGCCAGCAGTACCGGGACAAATTATGGCTACACCTTC,CASSTGTNYGYTF
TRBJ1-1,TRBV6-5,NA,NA,TGTGCCAGCAGTTGGGGCACCAACAAAAGGGCTTTCTTT,CASSWGTNKRAFF
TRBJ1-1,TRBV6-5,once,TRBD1,TGTGCCAGCAGCAAACCGGGACAGGTTCTTGAAGCTTTCTTT,CASSKPGQVLEAFF
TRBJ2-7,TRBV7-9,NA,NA,TGTGCCAGCAGCTTAGTAGGTCAGTACGAGCAGTACTTC,CASSLVGQYEQYF
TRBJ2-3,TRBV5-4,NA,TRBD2,TGTGCCAGCAGCTTGGGAGGTCGCAGCGGGGGGGCATTAGATACGCAGTATTTT,CASSLGGRSGGALDTQYF
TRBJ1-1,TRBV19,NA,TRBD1,TGTGCCAGTAATACAGGGGGAGTCACTGAAGCTTTCTTT,CASNTGGVTEAFF
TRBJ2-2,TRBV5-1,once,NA,TGCGCCGGCAGCCTTAATTTGGACGGGGAGCTGTTTTTT,CAGSLNLDGELFF
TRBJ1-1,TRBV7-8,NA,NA,TGTGCCAGCAGCTTAGGGGGTACGGGGACGGACACTGAAGCTTTCTTT,CASSLGGTGTDTEAFF
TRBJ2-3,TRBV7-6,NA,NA,TGTGCCAGCGGCACAGATACGCAGTATTTT,CASGTDTQYF
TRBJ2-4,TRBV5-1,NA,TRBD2,TGCGCCAGCAGCTTGGCCGGGAGCGGGGGGTGGAACATTCAGTACTTC,CASSLAGSGGWNIQYF
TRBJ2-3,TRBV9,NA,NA,TGTGCCAGCAGCCCCCACTCTACCACAGATACGCAGTATTTT,CASSPHSTTDTQYF
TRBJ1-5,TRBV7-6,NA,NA,TGTGCCAGCAGCCTGACAAAGGCGAACAATCAGCCCCAGCATTTT,CASSLTKANNQPQHF
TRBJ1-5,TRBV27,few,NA,TGTGCCAGCAGTTGGGGACGTGGCAATCAGCCCCAGCATTTT,CASSWGRGNQPQHF
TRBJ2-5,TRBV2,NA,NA,TGTGCCAGCAGTGAAGAAAGGGTCGCTAAAGAGACCCAGTACTTC,CASSEERVAKETQYF
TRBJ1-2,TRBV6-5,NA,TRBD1,TGTGCCACCAAGAGGGACAGGGGCGGCTACACCTTC,CATKRDRGGYTF
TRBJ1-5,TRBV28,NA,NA,TGTGCCAGCTCACCGACCCGACAGGCCCCGCGCAGCAATCAGCCCCAGCATTTT,CASSPTRQAPRSNQPQHF
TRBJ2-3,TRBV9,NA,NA,TGTGCCAACAGCATCACTTCCTGGCCAGGTGGCACAGATACGCAGTATTTT,CANSITSWPGGTDTQYF
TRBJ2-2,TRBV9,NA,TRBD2,TGTGCCAGCAGCGTAGCTAGCGGGGTTGGCGGGGAGCTGTTTTTT,CASSVASGVGGELFF
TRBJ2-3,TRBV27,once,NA,TGTGCCAGCAGTTTAGAGAGCATGAGCACAGATACGCAGTATTTT,CASSLESMSTDTQYF
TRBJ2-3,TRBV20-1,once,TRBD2,TGCAGTGCTAGAGCGCGGGAGCCCTCTTATTTT,CSARAREPSYF
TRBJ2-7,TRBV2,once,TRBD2,TGTGCCAGCAGTGTGACTAGCGGGGGTCCCGAGCAGTACTTC,CASSVTSGGPEQYF
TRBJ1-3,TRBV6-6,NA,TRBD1,TGTGCCAGCAGTTACCCCGACAGGGGGCTCGGAAACACCATATATTTT,CASSYPDRGLGNTIYF
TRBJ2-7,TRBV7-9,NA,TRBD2,TGTGCCAGCAGCTTAGTTAGGCCTAGCGGGAGGGCCCTCGAGCAGTACTTC,CASSLVRPSGRALEQYF
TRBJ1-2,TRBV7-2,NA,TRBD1,TGTGCCAGCAGCGTCGACAGGGCGAGCGTCTATGGCTACACCTTC,CASSVDRASVYGYTF
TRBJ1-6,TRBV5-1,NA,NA,TGCGCCAGCAGCCCGGACAGAGTAACCAATTCACCCCTCCACTTT,CASSPDRVTNSPLHF
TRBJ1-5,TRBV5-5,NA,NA,TGTGCCAGCAGCTTCTCCGGGAGAGAATCCTTAGGGCCCCAGCATTTT,CASSFSGRESLGPQHF
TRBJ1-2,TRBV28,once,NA,TGTGCCAGCAGTTTAGGCGGCTGGGGGCGGTCGGGTTATGGCTACACCTTC,CASSLGGWGRSGYGYTF
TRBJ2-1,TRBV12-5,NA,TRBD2,TGTGCTAGTGGTTTGTCTTGGACTAGCGGGAACTCCTACAATGAGCAGTTCTTC,CASGLSWTSGNSYNEQFF
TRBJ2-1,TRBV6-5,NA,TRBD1,TGTGCCAGCAGATCGGGACAGGGGAATCTTGAGCAGTTCTTC,CASRSGQGNLEQFF
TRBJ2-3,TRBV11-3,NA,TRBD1,TGTGCCAGCAGCCTACAGGGGGTGGGCACAGATACGCAGTATTTT,CASSLQGVGTDTQYF
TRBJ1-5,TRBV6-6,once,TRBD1,TGTGCCAGCAGTTCTATGGACAGGGGGAGCAATCAGCCCCAGCATTTT,CASSSMDRGSNQPQHF
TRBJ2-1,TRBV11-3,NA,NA,TGTGCCAGCAGCTCGATCTACAATGAGCAGTTCTTC,CASSSIYNEQFF
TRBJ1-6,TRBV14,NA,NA,TGTGCCAGCAGCCAAAGAGGGCGGATTGTTTCACCCCTCCACTTT,CASSQRGRIVSPLHF
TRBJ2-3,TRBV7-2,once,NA,TGTGCCAGCAGCTTAGAGTCCCTAGCTCCGACAGATACGCAGTATTTT,CASSLESLAPTDTQYF
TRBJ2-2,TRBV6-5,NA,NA,TGTGCCAGCAGTTACGTAGGGGCAACGAACACCGGGGAGCTGTTTTTT,CASSYVGATNTGELFF
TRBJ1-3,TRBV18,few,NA,TGTGCCAGCTCACGAACAGGGTCTGGAAACACCATATATTTT,CASSRTGSGNTIYF
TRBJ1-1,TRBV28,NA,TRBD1,TGTGCCAGCAGGGGGACAGGTGGAGCTTTCTTT,CASRGTGGAFF
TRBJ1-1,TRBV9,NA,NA,TGTGCCAGCAGCGTAGAACAGGGTGGCACTGAAGCTTTCTTT,CASSVEQGGTEAFF
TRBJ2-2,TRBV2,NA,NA,TGTGCCAGCAGTGACGGGCAGGGGTCCGGGGAGCTGTTTTTT,CASSDGQGSGELFF
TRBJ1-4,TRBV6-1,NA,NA,TGTGCCAGCAGTGAAGCTTGGACTAATGAAAAACTGTTTTTT,CASSEAWTNEKLFF
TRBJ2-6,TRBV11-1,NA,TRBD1,TGTGCCAGCAGTTCCACCCACGACAGGGCTGGGGCCAACGTCCTGACTTTC,CASSSTHDRAGANVLTF
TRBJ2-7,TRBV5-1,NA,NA,TGCGCCAGCAGCCCAAGGGGGGACTCCTACGAGCAGTACTTC,CASSPRGDSYEQYF
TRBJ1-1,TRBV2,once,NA,TGTGCCAGCAGTTCATCAGGGAGGGGTACTGAAGCTTTCTTT,CASSSSGRGTEAFF
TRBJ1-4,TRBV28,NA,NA,TGTGCCAGCAGTTTTCCACCCAGGGAAAAACTGTTTTTT,CASSFPPREKLFF
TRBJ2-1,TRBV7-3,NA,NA,TGTGCCAGCAGCGCCGAGGAGGGCTCCTACAATGAGCAGTTCTTC,CASSAEEGSYNEQFF
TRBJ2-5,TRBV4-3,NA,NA,TGCGCCAGCAGCCAATTTAGCGTTTCGGAGACCCAGTACTTC,CASSQFSVSETQYF
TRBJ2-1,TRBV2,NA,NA,TGTGCCAGCAAGGAGCGGGCAGTCAATGAGCAGTTCTTC,CASKERAVNEQFF
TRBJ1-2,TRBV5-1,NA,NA,TGCGCCAGCAGCTTGGTAGTTGCCAGAGAGGCTGGAGGCTACACCTTC,CASSLVVAREAGGYTF
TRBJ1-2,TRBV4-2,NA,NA,TGTGCCAGCAGCCAAGTAACAGGGAGCTATGGCTACACCTTC,CASSQVTGSYGYTF